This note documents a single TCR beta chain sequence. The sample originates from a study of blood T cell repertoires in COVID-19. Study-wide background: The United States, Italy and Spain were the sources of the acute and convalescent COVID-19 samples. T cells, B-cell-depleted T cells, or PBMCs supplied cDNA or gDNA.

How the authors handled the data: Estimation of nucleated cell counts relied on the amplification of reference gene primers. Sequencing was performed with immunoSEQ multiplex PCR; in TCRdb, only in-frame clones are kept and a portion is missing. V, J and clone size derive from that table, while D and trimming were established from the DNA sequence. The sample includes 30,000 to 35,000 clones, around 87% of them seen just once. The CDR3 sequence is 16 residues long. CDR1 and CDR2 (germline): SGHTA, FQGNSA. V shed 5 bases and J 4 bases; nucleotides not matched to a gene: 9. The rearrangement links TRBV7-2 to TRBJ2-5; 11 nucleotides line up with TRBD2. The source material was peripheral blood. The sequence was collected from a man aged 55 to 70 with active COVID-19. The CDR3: CASSKTSGSVVETQYF. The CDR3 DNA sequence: TGTGCCAGCAGCAAAACTAGCGGGAGTGTGGTAGAGACCCAGTACTTC.